The rows below give T cell receptor beta chains drawn from one sample of a study of blood T cells in healthy people across ages. One entry per CDR3 protein, called by TCRdb with MiXCR from the 5' RACE reads. The data contain about 1.6 million distinct CDR3 sequences, 34% of them singletons. Sequences were obtained from blood. The receptor set was obtained from a woman in her twenties or thirties in good health. Each CDR3 is given with its conserved first and last residue.

v_gene,CDR3aa
TRBV15,CATGRGQDLGEQYF
TRBV4-1,CASSQGVRSSYEQYF
TRBV2,CASRATGTREQYF
TRBV27,CASSLDREAEAFF
TRBV2,CAIKGAQTRYPQETQYF
TRBV10-3,CAIADRGGGDYNEQFF
TRBV20-1,CSVKNLDGGDYQPQHF
TRBV6-2/TRBV6-3,CAIYGSGLPRDQPQHF
TRBV12-3/TRBV12-4,CASSLVYLAGETGAQYF
TRBV7-9,CASSLPGLAYNEQFF
TRBV7-9,CASSFGGGFDNEQFF
TRBV9,CASGRDRGNQPQHF
TRBV29-1,CSVAQGGVGTEAFF
TRBV20-1,CSARNGWQETQYF
TRBV10-2,CASSQKRDSGGELFF
TRBV15,CATSTARGGYTF
TRBV10-2,CAGSELTRNTEAFF
TRBV6-2/TRBV6-3,CASSVGGGHPSTDTQYF
TRBV3-1,CASSQDVKGVAETQYF
TRBV18,CASSPFMSDEQYF
TRBV2,CASSADQGGGETQYF
TRBV27,CASSLSGRDREQYF
TRBV5-1,CASSDDGVRGDYGYTF
TRBV20-1,CSAIFGTSGYEQYF
TRBV7-9,CASKGTGFGEQYF
TRBV6-6,CANSYLGGHYEQYF
TRBV28,CASSLPGQFMNTEAFF
TRBV15,CATRPTSGSSDEQYF
TRBV5-5,CASTIGRHPASTGELFF
TRBV4-1,CASSQEEGARGQPQHF
TRBV2,CASSPREDYYNEQFF
TRBV20-1,CSARDDDGSRKTQYF
TRBV2,CATQAGGSYEQYF
TRBV29-1,CSVEMGSLNTGELFF
TRBV2,CASRATGAAFF
TRBV19,CASSNLLGYETQYF
TRBV18,CASSPQGPGRRLNIGAFF